This paragraph reports one TCR beta chain. Its antigen is currently not known. The input lacks base qualities; no much larger clone sits a single base away. These data come from a study of T-cell memory formation after mild COVID-19 (dated by TCRdb to the early 2020s). In terms of the full investigation: TCR sequence clusters from the two donors were found to be largely donor specific. Longitudinal TCRalpha and TCRbeta repertoire sequencing tracked T-cell clones expanding and contracting after mild COVID-19 in a couple of donors. Two young, previously healthy adult volunteers made up the cohort, one male and one female.

Ficoll-Paque density gradient centrifugation was the method used to isolate PBMCs. What the study reported, not specific to this receptor: SARS-CoV-2 specificity was not confirmed for the second-wave clones peaking on day 37. The detection of some responding clones in pre-infection memory suggests that pre-existing cross-reactive memory T cells joined the SARS-CoV-2 response. Contracting CD4+ clones turned up mainly in the CM and EM memory subsets, whereas EMRA was where CD8+ clones were enriched. Only two mild cases were covered in the study, and larger cohorts including severe cases with pre-infection samples were considered necessary. Balanced CD4/CD8 phenotypes were observed for clones contracting from day 15 to 85, whereas a bias towards CD4+ was observed for a second wave of clones expanding from day 15 to 37.

The trim is 2 bases for V and 5 bases for J, with a gap of 15 bases between the germline ends. Based on the germline V gene (reference sequence), the CDR1 and CDR2 sequences are LGHDT and YNNKEL. From cysteine to phenylalanine, the CDR3 is 16 amino acids long. Just CDR3 DNA is preserved here, 48 bases in frame from base 1. The data were produced on an Illumina NovaSeq 6000. Using 5'RACE with constant-segment primers, TCRalpha and TCRbeta cDNA libraries were constructed, with sample barcodes and unique molecular identifiers added in the process. Trizol reagent was used to extract RNA from every sample. The libraries were amplified in two PCR steps, and the second step added a second sample barcode and Illumina TruSeq adapters. The libraries were sequenced on an Illumina NovaSeq using 2 x 150 bp paired-end reads. The paper's processing steps were these. Demultiplexing of reads and collapsing into UMI-guided consensus sequences were performed with migec v1.2.7. With mixcr v2.1.11, UMI consensuses were aligned to TRA and TRB V and J templates and assembled into clonotypes. Clonotypes were classified as expanded or contracted when called significant by both edgeR and NoisET, with noise models trained on biological replicates. For edgeR calls, a false discovery rate-adjusted p below 0.01 and a log2 fold-change threshold of 1 were applied. As an exploratory analysis of dynamics, max-normalized trajectories of the 1000 most abundant clonotypes were examined by PCA with hierarchical clustering. The CD4 or CD8 phenotype of responding clones was assigned using the separately sequenced CD4+ and CD8+ repertoires. TCRdb's own reprocessing of the public reads used fastp at Q25 and MiXCR and kept productive beta chains. All rows with the same CDR3 protein become a single entry with the most common DNA and genes. TCRdb's processing, not the authors' own work, is the source of the V and J calls. The sample table shows nearly 250,000 distinct CDR3 sequences, and approximately 15% are seen once. The ten biggest clones cover 2% to 2.5% of the sample.

The TCR comes from an adult woman who had mild COVID-19 (a few samples of this study predate the infection). The sample titles of this study are shuffled in the database, so cell type and time point are left out; the donor was told from shared clones. Sequenced sample: PBMCs or a T cell subset sorted from them (not recorded which). The chain couples TRBV3-1 to TRBJ2-2; the D segment could be TRBD2, given 6 matching bases. CDR3 loop: CASSQHGRGATGELFF. The nucleotides read TGTGCCAGCAGCCAACACGGGAGAGGCGCGACCGGGGAGCTGTTTTTT.